This TCR beta chain comes out of a study of early T cells in non-severe SARS-CoV-2 infection. Individual cDNA molecules received unique molecular identifiers during library preparation. Each CDR3 protein is one row after TCRdb ran MiXCR on the 5' RACE reads. Among tens of thousands of distinct CDR3 sequences, around 15% were seen once, and the ten largest hold approximately 4%. This CDR3 region has 15 residues. The junction had 4 bases not matched to a gene; V was cut back by 8 bases and J by 1 base. Germline V gene sequence: CDR1 SNHLY, CDR2 FYNNEI. The chain couples TRBV2 to TRBJ2-5; 13 bases match TRBD2. The sample was whole blood, taken at baseline. The clonotype was recovered from an adult who was a healthcare worker with PCR-confirmed SARS-CoV-2 infection or an uninfected control (not recorded which). The chain's CDR3 is CASGGLAGIQETQYF. CDR3 DNA: TGTGCCAGCGGGGGACTAGCGGGGATCCAAGAGACCCAGTACTTC.